What follows describes a single T cell receptor beta chain. The data derive from a study of control samples from healthy donors and cancer patients. TCRdb's copy holds only in-frame clones and misses some; the assay was immunoSEQ multiplex PCR. The sample has roughly 120,000 clones, 80% to 95% seen once; the top ten hold 7.8%. Germline CDR1 SGHRS, CDR2 YFSETQ. The CDR3 totals 13 residues. V dropped 0 bases and J dropped 5 bases, with 8 bases sitting between them. The TCR comes from a woman under 30 in good health. The rearrangement uses TRBV5-1 and TRBJ2-5; D uncertain. The sample comprised blood. The CDR3 region has the DNA TGCGCCAGCAGCTTGGGCATTGGTGAGACCCAGTACTTC. Protein product: CASSLGIGETQYF.